This section outlines one T cell receptor beta chain sequence together with its context. This record belongs to a study of blood T cell repertoires in COVID-19. On the study more broadly: PBMCs, B-cell-depleted T cells, or T cells were the source of the cDNA or gDNA that made up the material.

In the original processing: The authors estimated nucleated cell counts from reference gene primer amplification. TCRdb keeps only in-frame clones here, not all; method: immunoSEQ multiplex PCR. Clone size and the V and J calls come from that table; the DNA yielded D and trimming. The repertoire includes 70,000 or so clones, more than 75% of them detected once, and 11% sits in the top ten. Germline V CDR1 and CDR2: SEHNR, FQNEAQ (reference sequence). Germline trimming cut 5 bases from V and 4 bases from J; bases unmatched to any gene: 7. The length of the CDR3 is 16 residues. The sequenced sample was peripheral blood. This chain connects TRBV7-9 to TRBJ2-1, with 11 bases identical to TRBD2. The sequence derives from a woman between 18 and 29 years old with acute or convalescent COVID-19. This CDR3 is CASSPPGLAGYNEQFF. CDR3 sequence (DNA): TGTGCCAGCAGCCCCCCCGGACTAGCGGGTTACAATGAGCAGTTCTTC.